The next 12 T cell receptor beta chains were all read from a single sample in a study of T-cell reconstitution after alpha-beta-depleted transplantation in children. During its preparation, the TCRbeta library received unique molecular identifiers. TCRdb reprocessed the PCR reads with MiXCR, giving one entry per CDR3 protein. The table shows fewer than 550,000 distinct CDR3 sequences, with 15% to 20% occurring only once. The input for sequencing was PBMCs, mostly from graft donor cells, taken 360 days after TCRalphabeta/CD19-depleted stem cell transplant. The source is a boy in the first two years of life who had a stem cell transplant for Wiskott-Aldrich syndrome, so the T cells may come from the graft donor.

This sequence joins TRBV28 and TRBJ1-6, with TRBD1 as a possible D gene (6 bases). The V gene lost 3 bases and the J gene lost 4 bases, with 13 bases spanning the gap. This CDR3 region has 16 residues. The germline V gene encodes CDR1 MDHEN and CDR2 SYDVKM. The CDR3 DNA sequence: TGTGCCAGCAGTTTCGGGCTTAGGGGGTATAATTCACCCCTCCACTTT. Translation gives CASSFGLRGYNSPLHF. Based on the CDR3 plus reference TRBV28 and TRBJ1-6, the full variable domain is DVKVTQSSRYLVKRTGEKVFLECVQDMDHENMFWYRQDPGLGLRLIYFSYDVKMKEKGDIPEGYSVSREKKERFSLILESASTNQTSMYLCASSFGLRGYNSPLHFGNGTRLTVT.

This clonotype was counted at least ten times. V usage is TRBV7-6 and J usage is TRBJ2-2, with D perhaps TRBD2 (7 bases). The CDR3 length is 16 residues. V was trimmed by 1 base and J by 5 bases, leaving 14 bases between them. The germline V gene has CDR1 SGHVS and CDR2 FNYEAQ. CDR3 DNA: TGTGCCAGCAGCTTAGTGGAGGGGGGGCGAACCGGGGAGCTGTTTTTT. This translates into CASSLVEGGRTGELFF.

This clonotype was picked up a small number of times. V usage is TRBV24-1 and J usage is TRBJ2-3; 7 positions match TRBD2. The CDR3 contains 15 residues. The junction had 4 bases not matched to a gene; V was cut back by 3 bases and J by 2 bases. Germline-derived CDR1 and CDR2 are KGHDR and SFDVKD. The CDR3: CATSDPGGITDTQYF. As DNA, the CDR3 is TGTGCCACCAGTGATCCGGGGGGAATCACAGATACGCAGTATTTT.

This clonotype was counted between two and nine times. The V call is TRBV6-5, the J call TRBJ2-2, with 9 bases lining up with TRBD1. Germline V gene sequence: CDR1 MNHEY, CDR2 SVGAGI. The trim removed 5 bases at V and 3 bases at J, leaving 4 bases unmatched. The CDR3 sequence is 15 residues long. CDR3 residues: CASSLQGAYTGELFF. The CDR3 DNA reads as TGTGCCAGCAGTCTACAGGGGGCTTACACCGGGGAGCTGTTTTTT.

The chain combines TRBV6-1 with TRBJ1-2; the D is unclear. Per the germline V gene, CDR1 is MNHNS and CDR2 is SASEGT. The CDR3 is made up of 13 amino acids. Trimming pared 5 bases from V and 3 bases from J, leaving 10 bases between. CDR3 protein: CASSTERHYGYTF. The CDR3 DNA reads as TGTGCCAGCAGTACAGAGCGTCACTATGGCTACACCTTC.

The chain recombines TRBV3-1 with TRBJ2-6, with D possibly TRBD2 on 6 matching bases. Germline assignment: CDR1 LGHDT and CDR2 YNNKEL (reference sequence). Trimming removed 4 bases from V and 0 bases from J, with 13 bases in between. The CDR3 extends over 17 amino acids. The CDR3 sequence: CASSLQGGVSGANVLTF. The DNA of the CDR3 is TGTGCCAGCAGCCTCCAAGGCGGGGTCTCTGGGGCCAACGTCCTGACTTTC.

The genes are TRBV5-1 and TRBJ1-1; weak D call: TRBD1 (6 bases). The V end lost 3 bases, the J end lost 9 bases, and 18 bases lay between the germline ends. The germline V gene encodes CDR1 SGHRS and CDR2 YFSETQ. The CDR3 has 14 amino acids. The CDR3 spells CASSSLQGLSKAFF. The CDR3 nucleotides are TGCGCCAGCAGCTCCCTACAGGGTCTTTCTAAAGCTTTCTTT.

This clonotype appeared a few times. The CDR3 region is CATSVTGGSSYNEQFF. DNA of the CDR3: TGTGCCACCAGTGTCACAGGGGGGAGCTCCTACAATGAGCAGTTCTTC. The chain recombines TRBV24-1 with TRBJ2-1, with TRBD1 identical over 8 bases. Trimming cost V 5 bases and J 0 bases; bases outside gene matches: 5. CDR3 length: 16 residues. Germline-derived CDR1 and CDR2 are KGHDR and SFDVKD.

This clonotype was counted between two and nine times. V usage is TRBV7-2 and J usage is TRBJ2-3; no reliable D call. Germline V gene data show CDR1 as SGHTA and CDR2 as FQGNSA. V dropped 3 bases and J dropped 8 bases, with 12 bases sitting between them. The length of the CDR3 is 13 residues. The CDR3 coding sequence is TGTGCCAGCAGCTTGAAAGTCGTTGGTACGCAGTATTTT. Amino acids: CASSLKVVGTQYF. The full variable domain, with the rest looked up from reference TRBV7-2 and TRBJ2-3, is GAGVSQSPSNKVTEKGKDVELRCDPISGHTALYWYRQSLGQGLEFLIYFQGNSAPDKSGLPSDRFSAERTGGSVSTLTIQRTQQEDSAVYLCASSLKVVGTQYFGPGTRLTVL.

The chain recombines TRBV4-1 with TRBJ1-4, with D perhaps TRBD1 (5 bases). The germline V and J ends were trimmed by 1 base and 3 bases, with 9 bases remaining between them. In germline, CDR1 is MGHRA, CDR2 YSYEKL. CDR3 length: 15 residues. CDR3 nucleotide sequence: TGCGCCAGCAGCCAAGTATCGACAGCTAATGAAAAACTGTTTTTT. Amino acid sequence: CASSQVSTANEKLFF.

This clonotype was seen only a few times. V is TRBV5-1 and J is TRBJ1-6; D is ambiguous. The germline V and J ends were trimmed by 4 bases and 6 bases, with 11 bases remaining between them. This CDR3 has 14 residues. Per germline, CDR1 SGHRS and CDR2 YFSETQ. CDR3 in amino acids: CASSLTDLNSPLHF. In DNA form, the CDR3 reads TGCGCCAGCAGCCTCACGGACCTTAATTCACCCCTCCACTTT.

This clonotype was seen only a few times. The rearrangement joins TRBV10-3 to TRBJ2-1; D is possibly TRBD1 (7 bases). V was pared by 4 bases and J by 4 bases, with 11 bases between. The V gene's germline CDR1 is ENHRY and CDR2 SYGVKD. This CDR3 has 14 amino acids. The CDR3: CAISARGVYNEQFF. CDR3 coding DNA: TGTGCCATCAGTGCCAGGGGGGTATACAATGAGCAGTTCTTC.